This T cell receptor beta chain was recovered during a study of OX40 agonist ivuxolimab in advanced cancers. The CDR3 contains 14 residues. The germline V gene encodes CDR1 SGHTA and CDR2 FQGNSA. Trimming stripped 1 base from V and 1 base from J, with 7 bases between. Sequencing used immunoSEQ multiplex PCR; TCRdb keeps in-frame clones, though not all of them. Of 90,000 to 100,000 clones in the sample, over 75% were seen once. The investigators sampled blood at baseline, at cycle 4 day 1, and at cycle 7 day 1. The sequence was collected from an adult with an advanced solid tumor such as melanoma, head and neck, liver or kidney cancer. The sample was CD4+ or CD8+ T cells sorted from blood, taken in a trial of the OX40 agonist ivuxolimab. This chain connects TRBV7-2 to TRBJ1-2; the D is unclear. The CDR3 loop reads CASSLGSLNYGYTF. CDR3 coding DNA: TGTGCCAGCAGCTTAGGTTCCCTTAACTATGGCTACACCTTC.